The T cell receptor beta chain under discussion was sequenced for a study of T and B cells in COVID-19 patients. Study-level information: Of approximately 19 active-infection patients, some 11 were critically ill with mechanical ventilation or extracorporeal membrane oxygenation. Notes on the study in general: Highly clonal in active COVID-19, TRB repertoires exceeded healthy-donor diversity and richness at recovery. Blood from mildly ill patients while symptomatic, and early samples from severe cases, were scarce.

By its share, this clonotype is medium-sized. Antigen specificity is unknown. Each TRB amplification used about 250-550 ng of genomic DNA from blood. TRB rearrangements were amplified by multiplex PCR with BIOMED2 TRB-A/B primers. TCRdb recomputed calls from the multiplex PCR reads with MiXCR, one row per CDR3 protein. The data show 7,500 to 8,000 distinct CDR3 sequences, about 27% seen once. Source material: blood. The receptor comes from a human donor with active COVID-19.

The CDR3: CASTAGTSGGAYEQFF. CDR3 nucleotide sequence: TGTGCCAGTACTGCAGGGACTAGCGGGGGGGCCTATGAGCAGTTCTTC. The chain employs TRBV19 and TRBJ2-1; 16 nucleotides align to TRBD2. Germline values: CDR1 LNHDA, CDR2 SQIVND (reference sequence). CDR3 size: 16 residues. With 7 bases clipped from V and 8 bases from J, the junction kept 8 bases outside the gene matches.